A selection of T cell receptor beta chains follows, all from one sample in a study of CD8+ T cells in alopecia areata. Sequenced by immunoSEQ multiplex PCR; TCRdb stores in-frame clones only, minus some. The sample records around 250,000 clones, less than 80% being singletons. The sample consisted of CD4+ T cells sorted from blood, taken at week 0. These receptor sequences come from a human donor with alopecia areata. Both conserved end residues are part of each CDR3. The D gene is left open where the match is weak. Expanded clones get a size class; other rows say once, few or many, or leave the size out.

v_gene: TRBV6-1; j_gene: TRBJ2-7; d_gene: -; abundance: few; CDR3nt: TGTGCCAGCGCCGGGGGAAGCCGGGGCGAGCAGTACTTC; CDR3aa: CASAGGSRGEQYF
v_gene: TRBV5-1; j_gene: TRBJ2-7; d_gene: TRBD1; abundance: -; CDR3nt: TGCGCCAGCAGTCCAGGGGGTCGCGCCTACGAGCAGTACTTC; CDR3aa: CASSPGGRAYEQYF
v_gene: TRBV29-1; j_gene: TRBJ2-5; d_gene: TRBD2; abundance: few; CDR3nt: TGCAGCGCCACGACTAGCGGGGGAGAGACCCAGTACTTC; CDR3aa: CSATTSGGETQYF
v_gene: TRBV25-1; j_gene: TRBJ2-1; d_gene: TRBD1; abundance: -; CDR3nt: TGTGCCAGCCAGGGGGCGGGGCCCTACGGTGAGCAGTTCTTC; CDR3aa: CASQGAGPYGEQFF
v_gene: TRBV5-1; j_gene: TRBJ2-7; d_gene: TRBD1; abundance: few; CDR3nt: TGCGCCAGCAGCTTGGTACCGGGACAGGACGAGCAGTACTTC; CDR3aa: CASSLVPGQDEQYF
v_gene: TRBV29-1; j_gene: TRBJ2-3; d_gene: TRBD2; abundance: -; CDR3nt: TGCAGCGTCGTTAGCGGGGGGGCCTTTACAGATACGCAGTATTTT; CDR3aa: CSVVSGGAFTDTQYF
v_gene: TRBV5-6; j_gene: TRBJ2-2; d_gene: TRBD2; abundance: -; CDR3nt: TGTGCCAGCAGCTCAGAACGGACTAGCACCGGGGAGCTGTTTTTT; CDR3aa: CASSSERTSTGELFF
v_gene: TRBV7-9; j_gene: TRBJ1-4; d_gene: -; abundance: few; CDR3nt: TGTGCCAGCAGCTTACGGGAGGAAAAACTGTTTTTT; CDR3aa: CASSLREEKLFF
v_gene: TRBV7-2; j_gene: TRBJ2-3; d_gene: -; abundance: -; CDR3nt: TGTGCCAGCAGCTTAACGGGAACAGCCGTGCAAGATACGCAGTATTTT; CDR3aa: CASSLTGTAVQDTQYF
v_gene: TRBV15; j_gene: TRBJ1-2; d_gene: TRBD1; abundance: -; CDR3nt: TGTGCCACCACCGTGGACAGGGTTGATGGCTACACCTTC; CDR3aa: CATTVDRVDGYTF
v_gene: TRBV19; j_gene: TRBJ2-6; d_gene: -; abundance: -; CDR3nt: TGTGCCAGTAGTATAGAGGGCCACTCTGGGGCCAACGTCCTGACTTTC; CDR3aa: CASSIEGHSGANVLTF
v_gene: TRBV13; j_gene: TRBJ1-2; d_gene: -; abundance: few; CDR3nt: TGTGCCAGCAGCTTAGCCCCCCGTGGCGGGGCGGAAGGCTACACCTTC; CDR3aa: CASSLAPRGGAEGYTF
v_gene: TRBV29-1; j_gene: TRBJ2-3; d_gene: TRBD1; abundance: few; CDR3nt: TGCAGCACCATCCCGGGACAGGGCACAGATACGCAGTATTTT; CDR3aa: CSTIPGQGTDTQYF
v_gene: TRBV6-5; j_gene: TRBJ2-1; d_gene: TRBD1; abundance: -; CDR3nt: TGTGCCAGCAGTCAAGACAGGGGAGAGTGGAATGAGCAGTTCTTC; CDR3aa: CASSQDRGEWNEQFF
v_gene: TRBV29-1; j_gene: TRBJ2-1; d_gene: -; abundance: -; CDR3nt: TGCAGCGTTAGGGGGGCCTCCTACAATGAGCAGTTCTTC; CDR3aa: CSVRGASYNEQFF
v_gene: TRBV5-1; j_gene: TRBJ1-1; d_gene: -; abundance: -; CDR3nt: TGCGCCAGCAGCACAGACAGGCCGAACACTGAAGCTTTCTTT; CDR3aa: CASSTDRPNTEAFF
v_gene: TRBV15; j_gene: TRBJ2-5; d_gene: -; abundance: -; CDR3nt: TGTGCCACCAGCAGAGATAGGCAGAAAGAGACCCAGTACTTC; CDR3aa: CATSRDRQKETQYF
v_gene: TRBV2; j_gene: TRBJ1-1; d_gene: TRBD1; abundance: once; CDR3nt: TGTGCCAGCAGTGCGTCCAGGGGGCTGGTGGACACTGAAGCTTTCTTT; CDR3aa: CASSASRGLVDTEAFF
v_gene: TRBV10-3; j_gene: TRBJ1-3; d_gene: -; abundance: few; CDR3nt: TGTGCCATCAGTTCCGGGGTAGACACCATATATTTT; CDR3aa: CAISSGVDTIYF
v_gene: TRBV6-5; j_gene: TRBJ2-7; d_gene: -; abundance: -; CDR3nt: TGTGCCAGCAAGACGGAAAGCTCCTACGAGCAGTACTTC; CDR3aa: CASKTESSYEQYF
v_gene: TRBV19; j_gene: TRBJ1-5; d_gene: -; abundance: -; CDR3nt: TGTGCCAGCGCAGCGGCACAGGCAAGCAATCAGCCCCAGCATTTT; CDR3aa: CASAAAQASNQPQHF
v_gene: TRBV29-1; j_gene: TRBJ2-7; d_gene: -; abundance: -; CDR3nt: TGCAGCGGTTGGGGGAGCTCCTACGAGCAGTACTTC; CDR3aa: CSGWGSSYEQYF
v_gene: TRBV5-4; j_gene: TRBJ1-2; d_gene: -; abundance: -; CDR3nt: TGTGCCAGCAGCTGGGGGACATCCAACTATGGCTACACCTTC; CDR3aa: CASSWGTSNYGYTF
v_gene: TRBV29-1; j_gene: TRBJ2-1; d_gene: -; abundance: -; CDR3nt: TGCAGCGTTTCTACGGTTGAGCAGTTCTTC; CDR3aa: CSVSTVEQFF
v_gene: TRBV25-1; j_gene: TRBJ2-7; d_gene: TRBD1; abundance: few; CDR3nt: TGTGCCAGCGGGACAGGGGGATCGCGCGAGCAGTACTTC; CDR3aa: CASGTGGSREQYF
v_gene: TRBV5-1; j_gene: TRBJ2-1; d_gene: -; abundance: -; CDR3nt: TGCGCCAGCAGCTCATACAATGAGCAGTTCTTC; CDR3aa: CASSSYNEQFF
v_gene: TRBV5-1; j_gene: TRBJ2-3; d_gene: -; abundance: -; CDR3nt: TGCGCCAGCAGCTCGGAGGGAACCACAGATACGCAGTATTTT; CDR3aa: CASSSEGTTDTQYF
v_gene: TRBV29-1; j_gene: TRBJ1-1; d_gene: TRBD1; abundance: -; CDR3nt: TGCAGCGTTGCACAGGGGGGGAACACTGAAGCTTTCTTT; CDR3aa: CSVAQGGNTEAFF
v_gene: TRBV7-8; j_gene: TRBJ2-5; d_gene: -; abundance: few; CDR3nt: TGTGCCAGCAGCTTCCGGGAGACTCAAGAGACCCAGTACTTC; CDR3aa: CASSFRETQETQYF
v_gene: TRBV30; j_gene: TRBJ2-7; d_gene: -; abundance: -; CDR3nt: TGTGCCTGGAGTGTATTCCGGTACGAGCAGTACTTC; CDR3aa: CAWSVFRYEQYF
v_gene: TRBV11-2; j_gene: TRBJ2-7; d_gene: -; abundance: -; CDR3nt: TGTGCCAGCAGCCCCGATGGAGCTGCCTACGAGCAGTACTTC; CDR3aa: CASSPDGAAYEQYF
v_gene: TRBV6-1; j_gene: TRBJ2-3; d_gene: -; abundance: -; CDR3nt: TGTGCCAGCAGCCCGGCCAAGAGGGATACGCAGTATTTT; CDR3aa: CASSPAKRDTQYF
v_gene: TRBV7-8; j_gene: TRBJ2-4; d_gene: -; abundance: -; CDR3nt: TGTGCCAGCAGCCCGGGACGGCACCTGCTAGCCAAAAACATTCAGTACTTC; CDR3aa: CASSPGRHLLAKNIQYF
v_gene: TRBV12-5; j_gene: TRBJ1-1; d_gene: TRBD1; abundance: few; CDR3nt: TGTGCTAGTGGTCCGGGACAGGTGAACACTGAAGCTTTCTTT; CDR3aa: CASGPGQVNTEAFF
v_gene: TRBV9; j_gene: TRBJ2-1; d_gene: -; abundance: -; CDR3nt: TGTGCCAGCAGCGTAGCGGGCAGCAATGAGCAGTTCTTC; CDR3aa: CASSVAGSNEQFF
v_gene: TRBV5-1; j_gene: TRBJ2-1; d_gene: -; abundance: -; CDR3nt: TGCGCCAGCAGCCCTCGGCTAGACCTATGGCAGTTCTTC; CDR3aa: CASSPRLDLWQFF
v_gene: TRBV7-2; j_gene: TRBJ2-5; d_gene: -; abundance: -; CDR3nt: TGTGCCAGCAGCGCCACGGGGGAGACCCAGTACTTC; CDR3aa: CASSATGETQYF
v_gene: TRBV10-3; j_gene: TRBJ2-5; d_gene: -; abundance: -; CDR3nt: TGTGCCATCAGTGAAACAGGCCTAGAGACCCAGTACTTC; CDR3aa: CAISETGLETQYF
v_gene: TRBV4-3; j_gene: TRBJ2-5; d_gene: TRBD1; abundance: -; CDR3nt: TGCGCCAGCAGCCAAGACGGCAGGGGGGAGACCCAGTACTTC; CDR3aa: CASSQDGRGETQYF
v_gene: TRBV29-1; j_gene: TRBJ2-1; d_gene: TRBD2; abundance: -; CDR3nt: TGCAGCGTTCAGCGGGGGGACTCCTACAATGAGCAGTTCTTC; CDR3aa: CSVQRGDSYNEQFF
v_gene: TRBV7-9; j_gene: TRBJ2-3; d_gene: -; abundance: few; CDR3nt: TGTGCCAGCAGCTTACCTCTAGCGACAGATACGCAGTATTTT; CDR3aa: CASSLPLATDTQYF
v_gene: TRBV5-6; j_gene: TRBJ1-2; d_gene: -; abundance: -; CDR3nt: TGTGCCAGCAGCTGGGGTCGTGGCTACACCTTC; CDR3aa: CASSWGRGYTF
v_gene: TRBV2; j_gene: TRBJ2-7; d_gene: -; abundance: -; CDR3nt: TGTGCCAGCACATATTCCTACGAGCAGTACTTC; CDR3aa: CASTYSYEQYF
v_gene: TRBV7-3; j_gene: TRBJ2-7; d_gene: -; abundance: -; CDR3nt: TGTGCCAGCAGTACTCGAGGGGGGAGCGAGCAGTACTTC; CDR3aa: CASSTRGGSEQYF
v_gene: TRBV2; j_gene: TRBJ1-2; d_gene: TRBD1; abundance: -; CDR3nt: TGTGCCAGCAGCGGACAGGGGGGGACTAACTATGGCTACACCTTC; CDR3aa: CASSGQGGTNYGYTF
v_gene: TRBV19; j_gene: TRBJ2-1; d_gene: TRBD2; abundance: -; CDR3nt: TGTGCCAGTAGTTACCGGGAGGGCCGGGCCTACAATGAGCAGTTCTTC; CDR3aa: CASSYREGRAYNEQFF
v_gene: TRBV7-3; j_gene: TRBJ2-5; d_gene: -; abundance: -; CDR3nt: TGTGCCAGCAGCTTAGCCCCGCAAGAGACCCAGTACTTC; CDR3aa: CASSLAPQETQYF
v_gene: TRBV29-1; j_gene: TRBJ1-5; d_gene: -; abundance: -; CDR3nt: TGCAGCGTTGCGGGGGATTGGGGTCAGCCCCAGCATTTT; CDR3aa: CSVAGDWGQPQHF
v_gene: TRBV2; j_gene: TRBJ1-5; d_gene: -; abundance: -; CDR3nt: TGTGCCAGCAGTGAAGTGGTGGGTGATCAGCCCCAGCATTTT; CDR3aa: CASSEVVGDQPQHF
v_gene: TRBV6-1; j_gene: TRBJ2-5; d_gene: -; abundance: -; CDR3nt: TGTGCCAGCAGTGAAGGGTACAGCGCATCTCAAGAGACCCAGTACTTC; CDR3aa: CASSEGYSASQETQYF
v_gene: TRBV5-1; j_gene: TRBJ1-2; d_gene: -; abundance: -; CDR3nt: TGCGCCAGCAGCTTGGAAGGCTATGGCTACACCTTC; CDR3aa: CASSLEGYGYTF
v_gene: TRBV29-1; j_gene: TRBJ2-3; d_gene: TRBD2; abundance: -; CDR3nt: TGCAGCGGTGGACTAGCGGGGGGGCCACATACGCAGTATTTT; CDR3aa: CSGGLAGGPHTQYF
v_gene: TRBV29-1; j_gene: TRBJ2-7; d_gene: TRBD1; abundance: few; CDR3nt: TGCAGCGTTCCGGGACAGGGGTCTTTCGAGCAGTACTTC; CDR3aa: CSVPGQGSFEQYF
v_gene: TRBV7-3; j_gene: TRBJ2-7; d_gene: -; abundance: -; CDR3nt: TGTGCCAGCAGCTTAGCCCCATCCGCGGGGTACGAGCAGTACTTC; CDR3aa: CASSLAPSAGYEQYF
v_gene: TRBV30; j_gene: TRBJ2-3; d_gene: -; abundance: once; CDR3nt: TGTGCCTGGAGTGTGAAGGGGGACACAGATACGCAGTATTTT; CDR3aa: CAWSVKGDTDTQYF
v_gene: TRBV6-5; j_gene: TRBJ2-7; d_gene: -; abundance: -; CDR3nt: TGTGCCAGCAGCCGGGACTTCATTTCCTACGAGCAGTACTTC; CDR3aa: CASSRDFISYEQYF